This TCR beta chain was captured by sequencing in a study of blood T cell repertoires in COVID-19 (dated by TCRdb to 2018 to 2020). For the study in its entirety: Collaborator samples came from the United States, Italy and Spain and covered acute and convalescent phases of COVID-19. The material from the prospective study consisted of cDNA or gDNA derived from T cells, B-cell-depleted T cells, or PBMCs. Subjects who had been exposed to COVID-19, were actively infected with it, or had recovered from it provided the deeply sampled blood TCRbeta repertoires that made up the dataset. The repertoires were released in a freely available public database meant as a resource for research on the immune response to SARS-CoV-2. Samples were obtained from the ongoing ImmuneRACE study (first 160 participants) and from about 1,300 subjects provided by 6 global collaborators. A de-identified subject ID, COVID-19 status, age in years and sex were almost always included in the sample metadata. HLA class I and class II types, where available, came from metadata supplied by the sample provider rather than from assay-based typing. What the work shows at the level of the full study, not this receptor alone: Clinical and demographic metadata were provided uncurated, with the amount varying by source and participant.

In the case of this clone: Its antigen remains unidentified. The sample holds no much larger clone one base away, and base qualities are not on file.

TCRbeta CDR3 regions were amplified from genomic DNA by means of the immunoSEQ Assay, a bias-controlled multiplex PCR. In the authors' own workflow: Within the assay, amplification of reference gene primers was used to estimate how many nucleated cells each sample contained. To quantify the absolute abundance of each unique TCRbeta CDR3 rearrangement, sequence reads were collapsed and filtered. For each sample, productive Simpson clonality was calculated as the square root of Simpson's diversity index across productive rearrangements. Drawn from immuneACCESS, this table holds only the in-frame rearrangements with V and J called that TCRdb kept. Clones are partly lost; checked studies trace under half to an unresolved V gene and leave the rest unexplained. That table gives V, J and clone size, and the DNA gave D and trimming. This sample comprises a few hundred thousand clones, approximately 90% of them detected only once. Together, the top ten hold 1.2% of the sample.

Spanning cysteine to phenylalanine, the CDR3 consists of 12 amino acids. The entry retains the CDR3 DNA only, 36 bases that are in frame from base 1. Deletion took 4 bases off V and 1 base off J, with a span of 6 bases between the germline ends. Via the germline V gene (reference sequence), CDR1 is GTSNPN and CDR2 SVGIG. Enrolling through a virtual design, the prospective study's participants ranged in age from roughly 18 to 95 years and lived across roughly 23 United States geographic areas. Cohort assignment in the prospective study relied on participant-reported clinical history from a screening survey and a study questionnaire. In the prospective study, whole blood, serum and a nasopharyngeal or oropharyngeal swab were collected from each participant by mobile phlebotomists. Participants in the prospective study had the option to provide additional blood draws and questionnaires over an approximately 2-month period. Before DNA extraction, prospective study blood samples were shipped either frozen or at room temperature.

Sequencing was done on a sample of PBMCs or T cells enriched from blood (not recorded which). This clonotype was sampled from a human donor in a cohort exposed to, infected with or recovered from COVID-19 (not recorded which). The donor label of this sample is uncertain. The V gene is TRBV30 and the J gene is TRBJ2-3; perhaps TRBD2 is the D gene, with 6 bases matching. The CDR3 region reads CAWTSGTDTQYF. In nucleotides, the sequence is TGTGCCTGGACTAGCGGCACAGATACGCAGTATTTT.